Following are 8 T cell receptor beta chains from one sample sequenced in a study of cytomegalovirus exposure and HLA in healthy donors. The repertoire was sequenced with immunoSEQ multiplex PCR; TCRdb's copy has only in-frame clones and lacks some. The data contain around 300,000 clones, approximately 83% of them singletons. The sample taken for sequencing was PBMCs. These receptors were taken from a young woman in good health and CMV-seronegative.

The chain has TRBV21-1 and TRBJ2-7; the table's D call, TRBD1, was not checked against the DNA. TRBV21-1 is an annotated pseudogene. The CDR3 is made up of 16 amino acids. CDR3 nucleotide sequence: TGTGCCAGCAGCAAACGGACGGTGGCAGGGGGCCACGAGCAGTACTTC. Its protein is CASSKRTVAGGHEQYF.

The chain employs TRBV11-3 and TRBJ2-3; 9 bases map to TRBD2. The CDR3 totals 16 residues. CDR1 and CDR2 from the germline V gene are SGHNT and YENEEA. V trimming: 2 bases; J trimming: 1 base; junction bases outside the gene matches: 4. CDR3 region: CASSLKGGRGTDTQYF. Written as DNA, the CDR3 is TGTGCCAGCAGCTTAAAAGGCGGGAGGGGCACAGATACGCAGTATTTT.

This clone was picked up one time. The chain uses TRBV19 and TRBJ2-1; 11 bases fit TRBD2. Germline CDR1 is LNHDA and CDR2 is SQIVND (reference sequence). The trim removed 5 bases at V and 7 bases at J, leaving 7 bases unmatched. This CDR3 has 15 amino acids. The CDR3 protein is CASSGVAGGANEQFF. In nucleotides, the CDR3 is TGTGCCAGTAGTGGGGTAGCGGGAGGGGCTAATGAGCAGTTCTTC.

The CDR3 DNA is TGCGCCAGCAGCCTGGGCGGGGGGCTGATTTATGGCTACACCTTC. Translation: CASSLGGGLIYGYTF. The gene calls are TRBV4-3 and TRBJ1-2; TRBD1 is a possible D gene (6 bases). The CDR3 length is 15 residues. The germline V gene encodes CDR1 LGHNA and CDR2 YSLEER. V was clipped by 4 bases and J by 5 bases, with 17 bases between them.

This clone was found once. This chain joins TRBV6-1 and TRBJ1-5; perhaps TRBD1 as D (5 bases). This CDR3 contains 14 residues. Between the trimmed V and J ends, which lost 2 bases and 8 bases, there was a span of 13 bases. Germline lookup yields CDR1 MNHNS and CDR2 SASEGT. The CDR3 bases are TGTGCCAGCAGTGAACAATGGAGGGGTGAGCCCCAGCATTTT. As protein: CASSEQWRGEPQHF.

This chain joins TRBV5-1 and TRBJ2-5, with 8 bases fitting TRBD2. The trim removed 6 bases at V and 5 bases at J, leaving 9 bases unmatched. Germline lookup yields CDR1 SGHRS and CDR2 YFSETQ. This CDR3 is built from 14 residues. CDR3 in amino acids: CASTSGGAWETQYF. In nucleotides, the CDR3 is TGCGCCAGCACGTCCGGGGGGGCTTGGGAGACCCAGTACTTC. Based on the CDR3 plus reference TRBV5-1 and TRBJ2-5, the full variable domain is KAGVTQTPRYLIKTRGQQVTLSCSPISGHRSVSWYQQTPGQGLQFLFEYFSETQRNKGNFPGRFSGRQFSNSRSEMNVSTLELGDSALYLCASTSGGAWETQYFGPGTRLLVL.

About this clone: A read error may account for a junction end that differs from germline. The genes are TRBV6-5 and TRBJ2-3, with 8 positions matching TRBD2. This CDR3 is built from 13 residues. CDR1 is MNHEY and CDR2 is SVGAGI in the germline V gene. The CDR3, as DNA: TGTGCCAGCAGCCCACGGGGGGGCTGGAAACAGGAATTT. Encoded protein: CASSPRGGWKQEF.

V usage is TRBV5-4 and J usage is TRBJ2-7; TRBD1 aligns across 10 bases. The V gene end was trimmed by 4 bases and the J gene end by 6 bases; junction bases not matched to a gene: 10. In germline, CDR1 is SGHNT, CDR2 YYREEE (reference sequence). This CDR3 has 15 amino acids. The DNA of the CDR3 is TGTGCCAGCAGCATGGGACAGGGGAGGAGGGGCGAGCAGTACTTC. It specifies CASSMGQGRRGEQYF.